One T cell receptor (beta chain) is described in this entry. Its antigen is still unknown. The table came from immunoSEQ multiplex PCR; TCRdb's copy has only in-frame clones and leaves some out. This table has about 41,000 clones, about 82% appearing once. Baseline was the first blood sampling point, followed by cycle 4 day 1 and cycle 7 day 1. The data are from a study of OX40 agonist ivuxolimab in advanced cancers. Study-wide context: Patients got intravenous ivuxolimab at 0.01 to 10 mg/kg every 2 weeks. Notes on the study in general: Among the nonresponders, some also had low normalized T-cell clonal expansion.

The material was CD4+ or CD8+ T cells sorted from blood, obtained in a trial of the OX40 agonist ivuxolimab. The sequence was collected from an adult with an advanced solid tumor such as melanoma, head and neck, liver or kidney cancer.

This chain's CDR3 is CASTFLGVNRVNQPQHF. CDR3 bases: TGTGCCAGTACCTTCTTGGGGGTAAATCGGGTAAATCAGCCCCAGCATTTT. The V call is TRBV19, the J call TRBJ1-5, with TRBD1 as a possible D gene (5 bases). The CDR3 is made up of 17 amino acids. V dropped 7 bases and J dropped 4 bases, with 23 bases sitting between them. The V gene's germline CDR1 is LNHDA and CDR2 SQIVND (reference sequence).